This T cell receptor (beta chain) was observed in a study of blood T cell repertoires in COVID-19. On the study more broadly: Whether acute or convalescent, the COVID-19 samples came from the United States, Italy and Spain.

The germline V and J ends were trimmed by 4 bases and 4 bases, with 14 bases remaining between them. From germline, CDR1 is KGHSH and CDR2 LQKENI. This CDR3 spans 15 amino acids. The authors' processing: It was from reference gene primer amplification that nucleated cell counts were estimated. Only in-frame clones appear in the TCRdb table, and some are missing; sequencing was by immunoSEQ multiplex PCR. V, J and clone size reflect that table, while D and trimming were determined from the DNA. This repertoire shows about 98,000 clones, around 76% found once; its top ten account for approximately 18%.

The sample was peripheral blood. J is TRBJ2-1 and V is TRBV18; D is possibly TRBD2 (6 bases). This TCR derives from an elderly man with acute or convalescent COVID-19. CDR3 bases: TGTGCCAGCTCACTCGCGCCTAGCGCGTACAATGAGCAGTTCTTC. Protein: CASSLAPSAYNEQFF.